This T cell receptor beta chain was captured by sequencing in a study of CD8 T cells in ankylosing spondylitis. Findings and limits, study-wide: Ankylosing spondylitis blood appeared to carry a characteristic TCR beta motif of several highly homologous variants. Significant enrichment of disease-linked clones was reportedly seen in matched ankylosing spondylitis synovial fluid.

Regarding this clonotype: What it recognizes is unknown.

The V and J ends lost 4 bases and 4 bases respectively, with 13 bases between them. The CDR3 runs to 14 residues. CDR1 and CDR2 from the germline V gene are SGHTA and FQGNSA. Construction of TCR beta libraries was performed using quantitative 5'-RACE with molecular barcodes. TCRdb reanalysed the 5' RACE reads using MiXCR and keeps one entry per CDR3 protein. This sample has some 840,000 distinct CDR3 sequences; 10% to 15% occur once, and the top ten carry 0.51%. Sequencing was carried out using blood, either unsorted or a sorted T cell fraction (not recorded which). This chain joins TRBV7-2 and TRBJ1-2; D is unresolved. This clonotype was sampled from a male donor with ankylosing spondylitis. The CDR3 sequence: CASSYNREGYGYTF. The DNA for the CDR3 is TGTGCCAGCAGCTACAACCGGGAAGGCTATGGCTACACCTTC.